Following are 21 T cell receptor beta chains from one sample sequenced in a study of cytomegalovirus exposure and HLA in healthy donors. The study ran its PCR with 60 Vbeta and 13 Jbeta primers. Sequencing used immunoSEQ multiplex PCR; TCRdb keeps in-frame clones, though not all of them. The sample gives 95,000 to 110,000 clones, roughly 80% of which show up once; about 1.7% is in the top ten. Source material: PBMCs. The source is a woman in her 40s in good health and CMV-seronegative.

This chain joins TRBV30 and TRBJ2-2; 13 bases are a match to TRBD2. Germline CDR1 reads GTSNPN; CDR2 reads SVGIG (reference sequence). V was pared by 5 bases and J by 1 base, with 4 bases of the junction left unmatched. The CDR3 length is 16 residues. CDR3 loop: CAWGLAGVRNTGELFF. CDR3 coding DNA: TGTGCCTGGGGACTAGCGGGAGTGAGGAACACCGGGGAGCTGTTTTTT.

V and J are TRBV19 and TRBJ1-6; 7 bases agree with TRBD1. The trim removed 5 bases at V and 7 bases at J, leaving 2 bases unmatched. This CDR3 region has 13 residues. Germline V gives CDR1 LNHDA, CDR2 SQIVND (reference sequence). In DNA form, the CDR3 reads TGTGCCAGTAGTGAACAGGGGAATTCACCCCTCCACTTT. This gives the protein CASSEQGNSPLHF.

This clone was detected only a few times. The V gene is TRBV10-3, the J gene TRBJ1-1; no clear D. Germline assignment: CDR1 ENHRY and CDR2 SYGVKD. CDR3 length: 14 amino acids. The V end was cut by 6 bases, the J end by 4 bases, with 15 bases between. Here the CDR3 reads CAISDMRVSTEAFF. As DNA, the CDR3 is TGTGCCATCAGCGACATGCGGGTTAGCACTGAAGCTTTCTTT.

The rearrangement uses TRBV28 and TRBJ1-1, with a tentative D call TRBD1 (6 bases). Germline CDR1 is MDHEN and CDR2 is SYDVKM. The CDR3 has 16 residues. The ends were cut back, 2 bases at V and 4 bases at J, with 17 bases in the middle. The CDR3 here is CASSLTTEGEFTEAFF. DNA of the CDR3: TGTGCCAGCAGTTTAACGACAGAGGGGGAATTCACTGAAGCTTTCTTT.

CDR3 protein: CASSQDTGSTGTEQFF. CDR3 sequence (DNA): TGCGCCAGCAGCCAAGATACAGGGTCAACCGGGACTGAGCAGTTCTTC. V and J are TRBV4-1 and TRBJ2-1; D possibly corresponds to TRBD1 (6 bases). Per germline, CDR1 MGHRA and CDR2 YSYEKL. CDR3 size: 16 residues. V lost 0 bases and J lost 9, with 18 bases in between.

The rearrangement links TRBV19 to TRBJ1-5; D remains unclear. V lost 5 bases and J lost 5, with 13 bases in between. The CDR3 is 14 amino acids. CDR1 LNHDA and CDR2 SQIVND come from the germline V gene (reference sequence). CDR3 loop: CASSLSSFDQPQHF. CDR3 nucleotide sequence: TGTGCCAGTAGTCTCTCGAGTTTCGATCAGCCCCAGCATTTT.

V usage is TRBV11-2 and J usage is TRBJ2-1; 12 bases agree with TRBD1. Germline V gives CDR1 SGHAT, CDR2 FQNNGV. The CDR3 covers 15 residues. V lost 1 base, J lost 9 bases, and 4 bases stayed unmatched. CDR3 loop: CASSLAGTGGGEQFF. DNA of the CDR3: TGTGCCAGCAGCTTAGCCGGGACAGGGGGCGGTGAGCAGTTCTTC.

The chain employs TRBV11-2 and TRBJ2-2; possibly TRBD2 for D (6 bases). This CDR3 has 16 amino acids. The ends were cut back, 0 bases at V and 4 bases at J, with 12 bases in the middle. Looked up from germline, CDR1 is SGHAT and CDR2 is FQNNGV. The CDR3 bases are TGTGCCAGCAGCTTAGATCTCCAGGGAGGCACCGGGGAGCTGTTTTTT. Encoded protein: CASSLDLQGGTGELFF. Filled out from reference TRBV11-2 and TRBJ2-2, the complete variable domain reads EAGVAQSPRYKIIEKRQSVAFWCNPISGHATLYWYQQILGQGPKLLIQFQNNGVVDDSQLPKDRFSAERLKGVDSTLKIQPAKLEDSAVYLCASSLDLQGGTGELFFGEGSRLTVL.

The sample holds a few counts of this clone. This chain links TRBV5-1 with TRBJ2-4; D is undetermined. Germline V gene sequence: CDR1 SGHRS, CDR2 YFSETQ. With 4 bases removed from V and 2 bases from J, the gap between germline ends came to 13 bases. CDR3 length: 15 residues. This CDR3 reads CASSLDGGTKNIQYF. CDR3 DNA sequence: TGCGCCAGCAGCCTGGACGGTGGTACCAAAAACATTCAGTACTTC.

The CDR3 spells CASSYYRESHEQYF. CDR3 nucleotides: TGTGCCAGCAGTTACTACCGGGAGAGCCACGAGCAGTACTTC. The J gene is TRBJ2-7, the V gene TRBV27; D is perhaps TRBD2 (6 bases). Germline V gene lookup returns CDR1 MNHEY and CDR2 SMNVEV (reference sequence). The CDR3 extends over 14 amino acids. Deletions cut 4 bases from V and 5 bases from J, with 15 bases between.

This clone was seen only once. The J gene is TRBJ1-1, the V gene TRBV29-1; perhaps TRBD1 as D (5 bases). CDR1 SQVTM and CDR2 ANQGSEA come from the germline V gene. Trimming took 6 bases from V and 0 from J, leaving 14 bases between them. CDR3 length: 14 residues. The DNA for the CDR3 is TGCAGCGTACCCCCCCCAGGGATGAACACTGAAGCTTTCTTT. It codes for CSVPPPGMNTEAFF.

This rearrangement joins TRBV27 to TRBJ1-2; D may be TRBD1 (6 bases). Trimming cost V 3 bases and J 7 bases, with 15 bases left between them. Germline assignment: CDR1 MNHEY and CDR2 SMNVEV (reference sequence). CDR3 length: 14 residues. CDR3 residues: CASSLALQGGGYTF. The CDR3 DNA sequence: TGTGCCAGCAGTTTGGCTTTACAGGGCGGTGGCTACACCTTC.

This clone occurred a few times. The gene calls are TRBV15 and TRBJ2-2, with D maybe TRBD2 (6 bases). V lost 1 base and J lost 6, with 15 bases in between. CDR1 is LNHNV and CDR2 is YYDKDF in the germline V gene (reference sequence). The CDR3 loop spans 16 amino acids. The CDR3 region is CATSRGTGDVAGELFF. The CDR3 DNA sequence: TGTGCCACCAGCAGAGGGACGGGAGACGTAGCCGGGGAGCTGTTTTTT.

In DNA, the CDR3 is TGCGCCAGCAGCCAAGATCCCCTCGCGGTGGCGGATCAGCCCCAGCATTTT. Translated, it gives CASSQDPLAVADQPQHF. The chain is built from TRBV4-1 and TRBJ1-5; D is undetermined. Germline CDR1 is MGHRA and CDR2 is YSYEKL. V was shortened by 0 bases and J by 5 bases, with 17 bases between the two germline ends. The CDR3 loop spans 17 amino acids.

The CDR3 spells CASSRTEGDYGYTF. As DNA, the CDR3 is TGTGCCAGCAGCCGAACGGAGGGCGACTATGGCTACACCTTC. The rearrangement uses TRBV6-5 and TRBJ1-2; D unclear. Looked up from germline, CDR1 is MNHEY and CDR2 is SVGAGI. The CDR3 is 14 amino acids. Trimming removed 6 bases at V and 3 bases at J, with 14 bases between.

This clone was recorded only once. The rearrangement links TRBV6-5 to TRBJ2-3; the D is unclear. The V end lost 5 bases, the J end lost 0 bases, and 12 bases lay between the germline ends. Germline V gives CDR1 MNHEY, CDR2 SVGAGI. The CDR3 totals 15 residues. In DNA, the CDR3 is TGTGCCAGCAGTCGTGGCGGTACTAGCACAGATACGCAGTATTTT. Protein sequence: CASSRGGTSTDTQYF.

The chain carries TRBV5-4 and TRBJ2-3; 9 bases match TRBD1. The CDR3 contains 16 residues. Looked up from germline, CDR1 is SGHNT and CDR2 is YYREEE (reference sequence). V lost 4 bases and J lost 3; bases outside the gene matches: 9. The CDR3 DNA is TGTGCCAGCAGCCCGGGACAGGGCAGGGGTACAGATACGCAGTATTTT. Protein product: CASSPGQGRGTDTQYF.

In DNA form, the CDR3 reads TGTGCCAGCAGTTTATCAAGGAGGCCGGCCTACGAGCAGTACTTC. Amino acids: CASSLSRRPAYEQYF. The chain carries TRBV28 and TRBJ2-7; tentative D call: TRBD2 (5 bases). Trimming pared 1 base from V and 2 bases from J, leaving 12 bases between. CDR1 is MDHEN and CDR2 is SYDVKM in the germline V gene. There are 15 residues in the CDR3.

The chain has TRBV6-6 and TRBJ2-1; D not certain. This CDR3 comprises 12 residues. Looked up from germline, CDR1 is MNHNY and CDR2 is SVGAGI (reference sequence). V shed 8 bases and J shed 0 bases, with 5 bases lying between them. The CDR3 region is CASGASYNEQFF. The CDR3 DNA sequence: TGTGCCAGCGGAGCCTCCTACAATGAGCAGTTCTTC.

This sequence joins TRBV27 and TRBJ2-1; 8 bases map to TRBD2. The CDR3 totals 16 residues. Trimming at V came to 2 bases and at J to 4 bases, leaving 7 bases not matched to a gene. Germline loops: CDR1 MNHEY, CDR2 SMNVEV (reference sequence). The CDR3 nucleotides read TGTGCCAGCAGTTTAGAAGCGGGAGCCTCTTACAATGAGCAGTTCTTC. It is translated as CASSLEAGASYNEQFF.

Only a few counts were recorded for this clone. In DNA form, the CDR3 reads TGTGCCAGCAGCTTAATCTACAGGGGTCCCTCCTACGAGCAGTACTTC. This encodes CASSLIYRGPSYEQYF. The chain couples TRBV11-2 to TRBJ2-7; TRBD1 matches 7 bases. The germline V gene has CDR1 SGHAT and CDR2 FQNNGV. J lost 0 bases, V lost 2 bases, and 7 bases had no gene match. The CDR3 loop spans 16 amino acids. Based on the CDR3 plus reference TRBV11-2 and TRBJ2-7, the full variable domain is EAGVAQSPRYKIIEKRQSVAFWCNPISGHATLYWYQQILGQGPKLLIQFQNNGVVDDSQLPKDRFSAERLKGVDSTLKIQPAKLEDSAVYLCASSLIYRGPSYEQYFGPGTRLTVT.